Reported below is one T cell receptor beta chain. Its antigen has not been determined. There are no base qualities to consult, and no much larger clone falls within one base. The data were taken from a study of beta chain features in type 1 diabetes listed by TCRdb under 2018. A note on the overall study: Mean age, gender distribution, total cell number and subset yield did not differ between patients and healthy donors. In the study, TCRB repertoires of sorted circulating CD4+ T cell subsets from recently diagnosed type 1 diabetes patients were compared with those of matched healthy donors. A total of around 100 million sorted cells were examined across all samples, and RNA yield correlated strongly with the number of cells per subset. Whereas all 30 or so donors provided naive and central memory subsets, regulatory and stem cell-like memory subsets were isolated from just 8 patients and roughly 8 healthy donors. Findings and caveats that apply to the study as a whole: Shorter templates might be favored by PCR, yet because patient and control samples were amplified and corrected together, any such skew would affect both groups equally. Because cDNA rather than genomic DNA was sequenced, highly expressing activated cells could have been over-represented, although no difference in activation and CD3 levels was found between groups. At VDJ recombination sites, patients with type 1 diabetes made fewer insertions and deleted more nucleotides, a pattern implying thymic rearrangement abnormalities. A moderate but significant shortening of TCRB CDR3 length was observed in type 1 diabetes patients in all four CD4+ subsets. Because the HLA sub-analyses included only small numbers of individuals, any influence of HLA type on TCRB rearrangement was left unresolved. The naive, central memory and regulatory TCRB repertoires appeared to resemble one another more closely among patients than among healthy donors.

The High Capacity cDNA Reverse Transcription Kit was used to reverse transcribe all of the isolated RNA, meaning that expressed TCRB transcripts were what got sequenced. Deep immunoSEQ sequencing was applied to naive, central memory and regulatory T cell samples, giving an average of roughly 3.5 million total reads per sample. Sorted cells were lysed in RLT buffer and RNA was extracted with DNase-treated RNeasy Micro or Mini kits, depending on cell number. To prevent cross-contamination, each cell subset was processed individually, whereas patient and healthy donor samples were processed jointly. Using the immunoSEQ multiplex PCR, TCRB sequences were amplified from cDNA into 87-bp fragments spanning the CDR3 region. Sequencing of the amplicons was performed on the Illumina HiSeq platform. In the source study's methods: Synthetic template baselines were used to correct PCR bias computationally, reads within Hamming distance 2 were collapsed together, and singletons that could not be merged were discarded. By aligning reads against IMGT, V, D and J genes, CDR3 length, and insertions or deletions at six rearrangement sites were assigned. Clonotype counts were normalized to sorted cell number within each subset before computing true diversity and Gini coefficients with the tcR R package. The overlap coefficient, calculated on TCRB nucleotide sequences, was used to measure repertoire sharing. Out-of-frame TCRB sequences from naive cells were analyzed to stand in for the pre-selection repertoire. This is the immuneACCESS table as TCRdb keeps it, with only in-frame sequences that have V and J called. A part of the clones is gone; compared with another copy, unresolved V genes explain less than half, and the rest is unexplained. V and J calls and clone size are given by that table; D and trimming were obtained from the DNA. Here the sample has roughly 150,000 clones; roughly 59% occur a single time. Together, the top ten hold 0.08% to 0.1% of the sample.

V sheds 3 bases and J sheds 0 bases, leaving 10 bases between their ends. CDR1 is given as SGHRS and CDR2 as YFSETQ, both from the germline V gene. The cysteine opens and the phenylalanine closes a CDR3 of 15 amino acids. Kept here is only the CDR3 DNA, which spans 45 bases and is read in frame from base 1. Each donor gave one peripheral blood draw, around 0.12 L on average, collected into heparinised tubes. A BD FACSAria II and a panel including CD45RO, CCR7, CD25, CD127, CD95 and CD27 were used to sort naive, central memory, regulatory and stem cell-like memory CD4+ T cells. Every sorted population had a purity above 98%. PBMCs were isolated right away by Lymphoprep density gradient centrifugation and were stained directly, without culture. So that batch effects would be minimized, each experiment stained and sorted samples in pairs, pairing one healthy donor with one patient.

This TCR was sampled from a man aged 30 to 39 with type 1 diabetes. The sample was naive CD4+ T cells from blood. The sample's cell subset or site label is to be understood as: true naive CD4+ T cells. The rearranged chain carries TRBV5-1 and TRBJ2-1; a weak D assignment points to TRBD2 (6 bases agree). The sequence in DNA is TGCGCCAGCAGCTGGGTAGCGGACTCCTACAATGAGCAGTTCTTC. Its coded protein is CASSWVADSYNEQFF.